These 10 T cell receptor beta chains were sequenced from one sample in a study of cytomegalovirus exposure and HLA in healthy donors. PCR employed 60 Vbeta and 13 Jbeta primers. The protocol was immunoSEQ multiplex PCR, while the TCRdb copy is restricted to in-frame clones and leaves out a portion. The data show 190,000 or so clones, with 75% to 85% seen just once and around 0.69% held by the top ten. Sequenced input: PBMCs. These TCRs come from a boy between 10 and 17 years old in good health and CMV-seronegative.

The genes are TRBV12-5 and TRBJ2-7, with 7 bases identical to TRBD1. V was clipped by 5 bases and J by 2 bases; unmatched bases: 15. Germline assignment: CDR1 LGHNT and CDR2 FRNRAP. The CDR3 spans 17 residues. CDR3 loop: CASGPGTASSITYEQYF. As DNA, the CDR3 is TGTGCTAGTGGTCCCGGGACAGCCTCATCGATTACCTACGAGCAGTACTTC.

The chain carries TRBV19 and TRBJ1-2, with D possibly TRBD1 on 6 matching bases. The CDR3 spans 14 residues. Germline CDR1 is LNHDA and CDR2 is SQIVND (reference sequence). The V gene lost 8 bases and the J gene lost 8 bases, with 21 bases spanning the gap. This CDR3 is CASGGAVRSRGYTF. CDR3 in DNA: TGTGCCAGTGGGGGGGCAGTTCGTAGTCGCGGCTACACCTTC.

V is TRBV12-2 and J is TRBJ1-1; TRBD1, the D gene given by the table, was not confirmed from the DNA. TRBV12-2 is a known pseudogene. There are 17 residues in the CDR3. DNA of the CDR3: TGTGCAAGTCGCTTTCAGGGGACGGATCCCATAAACACTGAAGCTTTCTTT. Protein sequence: CASRFQGTDPINTEAFF.

The V gene is TRBV6-1, the J gene TRBJ2-3, with 9 bases lining up with TRBD1. The CDR3 loop spans 18 amino acids. In germline, CDR1 is MNHNS, CDR2 SASEGT. J lost 3 bases, V lost 1 base, and 11 bases had no gene match. The CDR3 DNA reads TGTGCCAGCAGTGAAGGGCACCTGGGACAGGGTGGAACAGATACGCAGTATTTT. It translates to CASSEGHLGQGGTDTQYF.

The genes are TRBV30 and TRBJ1-1; 8 nucleotides agree with TRBD1. CDR3 length: 13 amino acids. Trimming cost V 3 bases and J 3 bases; bases outside gene matches: 3. Germline V lookup: CDR1 GTSNPN, CDR2 SVGIG (reference sequence). The CDR3 region is CAWRLGQDTEAFF. CDR3 coding DNA: TGTGCCTGGAGGTTGGGACAGGACACTGAAGCTTTCTTT.

V and J are TRBV30 and TRBJ2-5; D remains ambiguous. The CDR3 consists of 14 residues. Germline V gene lookup returns CDR1 GTSNPN and CDR2 SVGIG (reference sequence). The ends were cut back, 3 bases at V and 3 bases at J, with 14 bases in the middle. CDR3 region: CAWRGLGQKETQYF. DNA for the CDR3: TGTGCCTGGAGAGGTTTGGGCCAAAAAGAGACCCAGTACTTC.

This chain connects TRBV19 to TRBJ1-6; TRBD1 matches 7 bases. Trimming removed 6 bases from V and 3 bases from J; junction bases left unmatched: 5. The CDR3 is 15 residues long. Per germline, CDR1 LNHDA and CDR2 SQIVND (reference sequence). The CDR3 region is CASSRTGDYNSPLHF. In DNA, the CDR3 is TGTGCCAGTAGCCGGACAGGAGACTATAATTCACCCCTCCACTTT. The full variable domain, rest sourced from reference TRBV19 and TRBJ1-6, is DGGITQSPKYLFRKEGQNVTLSCEQNLNHDAMYWYRQDPGQGLRLIYYSQIVNDFQKGDIAEGYSVSREKKESFPLTVTSAQKNPTAFYLCASSRTGDYNSPLHFGNGTRLTVT.

V gene TRBV6-1 combines with J gene TRBJ1-1; D remains ambiguous. The germline CDR1 and CDR2 sequences are MNHNS and SASEGT. With 7 bases removed from V and 4 bases from J, the gap between germline ends came to 10 bases. The CDR3 contains 12 residues. The chain's CDR3 is CASTLLPTEAFF. CDR3 DNA sequence: TGTGCCAGCACGTTACTTCCCACTGAAGCTTTCTTT.

This chain joins TRBV7-6 and TRBJ2-7; 7 positions match TRBD2. Germline CDR1 reads SGHVS; CDR2 reads FNYEAQ. The V and J ends lost 5 bases and 0 bases, in that order; junction bases with no gene match: 7. There are 15 residues in the CDR3. CDR3 coding DNA: TGTGCCAGCAGCCCCTTAGCGGGCAACTCCTACGAGCAGTACTTC. Protein product: CASSPLAGNSYEQYF.

This clone occurred a few times. CDR3 bases: TGTGCCAGCAGCAGAAACCTGGGCAGGGCAGGGGATACGCAGTATTTT. This sequence encodes CASSRNLGRAGDTQYF. The chain joins TRBV13 to TRBJ2-3; maybe TRBD1 (5 bases). This CDR3 is 16 amino acids long. Trimming removed 5 bases at V and 6 bases at J, with 21 bases between. Germline lookup yields CDR1 PRHDT and CDR2 FYEKMQ (reference sequence). Drawing the rest from reference TRBV13 and TRBJ2-3, the complete variable domain is AAGVIQSPRHLIKEKRETATLKCYPIPRHDTVYWYQQGPGQDPQFLISFYEKMQSDKGSIPDRFSAQQFSDYHSELNMSSLELGDSALYFCASSRNLGRAGDTQYFGPGTRLTVL.